The sample holds a few counts of the clone carrying this T cell receptor beta chain. Clones were read by immunoSEQ multiplex PCR, and TCRdb kept only the in-frame ones, dropping some. The sample contains about 320,000 clones, over 85% of which appear only once. V was cut by 5 bases and J by 2 bases, with 12 bases left in between. This CDR3 comprises 14 residues. Germline V gene lookup returns CDR1 SGHTA and CDR2 FQGNSA. The data derive from a study of blood T cell repertoires in COVID-19. V is TRBV7-2 and J is TRBJ1-2; D is undetermined. The clonotype comes from a man in his fifties or sixties who had recovered from COVID-19. Source material: PBMCs or T cells enriched from blood (not recorded which). The CDR3 bases are TGTGCCAGCAGCACGAGCCCGTCCAACTATGGCTACACCTTC. It specifies CASSTSPSNYGYTF.